This T cell receptor (beta chain) came from a study of long-term antiretroviral therapy in people with HIV. General study findings and limits: Comparison with controls showed narrower CDR3 length ranges in HIV repertoires. Diversity rose after ART but stayed below transplant donor controls.

On this clone itself: No antigen is known for it.

Survey-level resolution applied to immunoSEQ assay v3.0. The target of sequencing was about 40,000-55,000 T-cell genomes per sample. The repertoire was sequenced with immunoSEQ multiplex PCR; TCRdb's copy has only in-frame clones and lacks some. This sample has over 25,000 clones; 85% to 95% occur once, and the top ten carry over 9%. The study drew at least one pre-ART and at least two post-ART PBMC samples from every donor. This TCR derives from a middle-aged man with HIV. The specimen comprised unsorted PBMCs, sampled 6.2 years after starting antiretroviral therapy.

The DNA of the CDR3 is TGTGCCAGCAGCTTGGATCGGGGAAACACCATATATTTT. Protein sequence: CASSLDRGNTIYF. V gene TRBV5-4 combines with J gene TRBJ1-3; D is ambiguous. This CDR3 contains 13 residues. V lost 0 bases and J 4 bases, leaving 5 bases between the germline ends. Germline V gives CDR1 SGHNT, CDR2 YYREEE (reference sequence).